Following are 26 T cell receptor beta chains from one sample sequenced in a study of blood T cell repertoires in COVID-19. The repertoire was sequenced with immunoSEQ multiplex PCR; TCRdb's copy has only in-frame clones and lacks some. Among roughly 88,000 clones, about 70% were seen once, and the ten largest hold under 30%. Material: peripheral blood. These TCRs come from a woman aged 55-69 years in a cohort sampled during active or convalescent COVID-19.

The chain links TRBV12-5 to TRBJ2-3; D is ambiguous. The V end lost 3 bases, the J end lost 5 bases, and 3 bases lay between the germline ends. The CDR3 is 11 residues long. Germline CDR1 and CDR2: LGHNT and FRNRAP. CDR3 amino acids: CASGFLDTQYF. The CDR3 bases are TGTGCTAGTGGTTTTCTAGATACGCAGTATTTT.

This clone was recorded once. CDR3 DNA: TGTGCCAGCAGCGTCAGGGGGTTCCAAGAGACCCAGTACTTC. Its protein is CASSVRGFQETQYF. The J gene is TRBJ2-5, the V gene TRBV9; TRBD1 matches at 7 bases. Germline lookup yields CDR1 SGDLS and CDR2 YYNGEE. The CDR3 totals 14 residues. The trim removed 2 bases at V and 1 base at J, leaving 2 bases unmatched.

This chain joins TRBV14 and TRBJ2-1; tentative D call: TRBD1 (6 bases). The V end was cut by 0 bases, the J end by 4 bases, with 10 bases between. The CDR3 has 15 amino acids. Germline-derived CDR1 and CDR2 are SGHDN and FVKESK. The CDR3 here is CASSQDLGGYNEQFF. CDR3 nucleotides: TGTGCCAGCAGCCAAGATCTAGGGGGATACAATGAGCAGTTCTTC.

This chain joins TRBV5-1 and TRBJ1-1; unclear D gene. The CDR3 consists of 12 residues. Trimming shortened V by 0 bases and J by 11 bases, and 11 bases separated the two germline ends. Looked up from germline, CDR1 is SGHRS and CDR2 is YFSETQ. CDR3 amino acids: CASSLEASVAFF. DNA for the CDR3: TGCGCCAGCAGCTTGGAAGCTTCCGTGGCTTTCTTT.

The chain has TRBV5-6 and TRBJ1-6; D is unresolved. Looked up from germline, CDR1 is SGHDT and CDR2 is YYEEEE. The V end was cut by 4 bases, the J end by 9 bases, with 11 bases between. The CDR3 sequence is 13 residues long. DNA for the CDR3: TGTGCCAGCAGCGCCGAATGGGCTTCACCCCTCCACTTT. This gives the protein CASSAEWASPLHF.

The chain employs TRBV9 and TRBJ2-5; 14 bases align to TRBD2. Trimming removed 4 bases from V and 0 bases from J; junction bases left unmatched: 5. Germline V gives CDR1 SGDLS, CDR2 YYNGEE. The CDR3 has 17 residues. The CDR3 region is CASSPLGLAGDQETQYF. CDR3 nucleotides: TGTGCCAGCAGCCCTCTGGGACTAGCGGGGGACCAAGAGACCCAGTACTTC.

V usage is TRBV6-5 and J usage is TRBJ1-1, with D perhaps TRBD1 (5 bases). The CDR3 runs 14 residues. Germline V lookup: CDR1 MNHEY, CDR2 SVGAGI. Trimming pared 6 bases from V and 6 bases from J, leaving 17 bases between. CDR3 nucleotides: TGTGCCAGCAGCCTACAGGACACGGGGGCTGAAGCTTTCTTT. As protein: CASSLQDTGAEAFF.

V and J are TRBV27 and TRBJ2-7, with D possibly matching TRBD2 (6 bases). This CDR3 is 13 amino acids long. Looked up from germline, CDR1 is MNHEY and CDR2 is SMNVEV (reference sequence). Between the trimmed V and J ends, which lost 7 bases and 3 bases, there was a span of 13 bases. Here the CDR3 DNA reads TGTGCCAGCACCGCGGGACGGAGCTACGAGCAGTACTTC. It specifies CASTAGRSYEQYF.

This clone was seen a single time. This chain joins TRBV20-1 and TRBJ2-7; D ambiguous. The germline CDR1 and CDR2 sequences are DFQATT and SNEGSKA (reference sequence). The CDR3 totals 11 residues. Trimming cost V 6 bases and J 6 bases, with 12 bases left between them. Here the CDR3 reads CSARISSEQYF. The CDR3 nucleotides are TGCAGTGCGCGGATCTCTTCCGAGCAGTACTTC.

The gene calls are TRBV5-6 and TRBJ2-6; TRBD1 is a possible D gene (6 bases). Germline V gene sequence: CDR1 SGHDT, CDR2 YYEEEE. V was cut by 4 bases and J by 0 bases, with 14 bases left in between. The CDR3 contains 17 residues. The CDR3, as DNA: TGTGCCAGCAGCCTGGGAACAGGGAGCTCTGGGGCCAACGTCCTGACTTTC. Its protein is CASSLGTGSSGANVLTF.

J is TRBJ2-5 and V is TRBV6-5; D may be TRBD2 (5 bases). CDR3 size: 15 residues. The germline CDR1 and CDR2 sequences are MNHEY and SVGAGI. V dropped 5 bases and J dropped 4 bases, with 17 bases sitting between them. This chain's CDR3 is CASSRRQTLGETQYF. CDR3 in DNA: TGTGCCAGCAGTAGGAGGCAGACCCTTGGAGAGACCCAGTACTTC.

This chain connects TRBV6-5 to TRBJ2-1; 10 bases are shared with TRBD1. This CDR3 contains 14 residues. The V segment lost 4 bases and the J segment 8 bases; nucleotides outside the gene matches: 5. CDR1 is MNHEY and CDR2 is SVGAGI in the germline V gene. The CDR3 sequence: CASSWGQGWDEQFF. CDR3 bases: TGTGCCAGCAGTTGGGGACAGGGGTGGGATGAGCAGTTCTTC.

CDR3 in amino acids: CAISRTGSFSTSLEQYF. The CDR3 DNA reads as TGTGCCATCAGCCGGACAGGGTCTTTTTCAACGTCTTTAGAGCAGTACTTC. The chain joins TRBV10-3 to TRBJ2-7, with 8 bases fitting TRBD1. This CDR3 is built from 17 residues. The V and J ends lost 6 bases and 7 bases, in that order; junction bases with no gene match: 20. Germline V lookup: CDR1 ENHRY, CDR2 SYGVKD.

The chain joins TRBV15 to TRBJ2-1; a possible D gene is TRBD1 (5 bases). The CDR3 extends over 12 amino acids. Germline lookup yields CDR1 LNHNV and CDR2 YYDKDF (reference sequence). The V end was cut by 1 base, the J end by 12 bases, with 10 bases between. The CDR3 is CATSRVTDMQFF. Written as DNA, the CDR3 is TGTGCCACCAGCAGAGTGACGGACATGCAGTTCTTC. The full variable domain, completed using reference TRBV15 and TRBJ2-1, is DAMVIQNPRYQVTQFGKPVTLSCSQTLNHNVMYWYQQKSSQAPKLLFHYYDKDFNNEADTPDNFQSRRPNTSFCFLDIRSPGLGDTAMYLCATSRVTDMQFFGPGTRLTVL.

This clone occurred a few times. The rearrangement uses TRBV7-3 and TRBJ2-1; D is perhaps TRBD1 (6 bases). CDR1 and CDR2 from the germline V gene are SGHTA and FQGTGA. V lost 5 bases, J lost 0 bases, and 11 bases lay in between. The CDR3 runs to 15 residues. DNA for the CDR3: TGTGCCAGCAGCGTCAACAGGGTCTCCTACAATGAGCAGTTCTTC. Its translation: CASSVNRVSYNEQFF.

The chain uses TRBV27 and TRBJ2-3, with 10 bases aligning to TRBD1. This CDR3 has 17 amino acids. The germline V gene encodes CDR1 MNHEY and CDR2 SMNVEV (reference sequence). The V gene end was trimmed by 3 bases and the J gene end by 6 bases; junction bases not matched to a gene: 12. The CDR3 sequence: CASSFGWGQGKGDTQYF. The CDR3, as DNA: TGTGCCAGCAGTTTTGGCTGGGGACAGGGGAAGGGCGATACGCAGTATTTT.

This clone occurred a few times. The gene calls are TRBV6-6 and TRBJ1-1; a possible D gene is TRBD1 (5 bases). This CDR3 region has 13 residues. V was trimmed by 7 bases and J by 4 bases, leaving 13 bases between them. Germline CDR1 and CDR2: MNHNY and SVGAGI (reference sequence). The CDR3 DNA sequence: TGTGCCAGCACTAACACAGGCGGCACTGAAGCTTTCTTT. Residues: CASTNTGGTEAFF.

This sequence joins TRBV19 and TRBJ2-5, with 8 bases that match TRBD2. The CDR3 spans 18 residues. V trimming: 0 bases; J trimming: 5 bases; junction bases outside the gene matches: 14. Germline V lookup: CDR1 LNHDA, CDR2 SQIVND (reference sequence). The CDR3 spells CASSIDRSISGARETQYF. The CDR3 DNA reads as TGTGCCAGTAGTATAGATCGCTCCATTAGCGGGGCCAGGGAGACCCAGTACTTC.

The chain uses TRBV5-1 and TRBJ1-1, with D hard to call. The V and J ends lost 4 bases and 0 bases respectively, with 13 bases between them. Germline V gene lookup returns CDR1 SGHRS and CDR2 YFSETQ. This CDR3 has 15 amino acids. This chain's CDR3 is CASSPLTNLNTEAFF. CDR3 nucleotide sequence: TGCGCCAGCAGCCCCTTGACAAATTTGAACACTGAAGCTTTCTTT.

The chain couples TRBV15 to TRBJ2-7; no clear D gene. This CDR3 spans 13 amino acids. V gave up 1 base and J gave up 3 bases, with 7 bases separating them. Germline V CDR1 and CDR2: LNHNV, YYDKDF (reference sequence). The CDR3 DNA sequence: TGTGCCACCAGCAGAGGCAGATACTACGAGCAGTACTTC. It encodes CATSRGRYYEQYF.

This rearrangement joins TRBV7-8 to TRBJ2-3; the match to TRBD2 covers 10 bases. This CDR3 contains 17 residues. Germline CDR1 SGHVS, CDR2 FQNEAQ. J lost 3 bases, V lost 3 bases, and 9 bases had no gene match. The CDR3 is CASSFRAGGPRTDTQYF. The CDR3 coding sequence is TGTGCCAGCAGCTTCAGAGCGGGGGGGCCAAGGACAGATACGCAGTATTTT.

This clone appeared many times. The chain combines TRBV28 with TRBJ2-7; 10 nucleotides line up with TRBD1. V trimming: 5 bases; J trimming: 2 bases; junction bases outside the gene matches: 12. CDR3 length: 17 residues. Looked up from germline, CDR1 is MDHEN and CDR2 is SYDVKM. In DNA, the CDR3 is TGTGCCAGCAGTCCCTCCGGGACAGGGGTCATGCCCTACGAGCAGTACTTC. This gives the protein CASSPSGTGVMPYEQYF.

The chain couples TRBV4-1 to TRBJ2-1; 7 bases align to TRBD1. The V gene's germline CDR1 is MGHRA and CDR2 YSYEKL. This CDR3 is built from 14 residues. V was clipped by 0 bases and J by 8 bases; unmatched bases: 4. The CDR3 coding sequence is TGCGCCAGCAGCCAAGAAGACAGGGCCTATGAGCAGTTCTTC. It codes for CASSQEDRAYEQFF.

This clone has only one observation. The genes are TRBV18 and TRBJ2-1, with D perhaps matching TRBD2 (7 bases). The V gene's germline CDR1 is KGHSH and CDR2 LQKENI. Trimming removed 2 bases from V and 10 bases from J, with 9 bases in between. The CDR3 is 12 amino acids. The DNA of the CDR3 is TGTGCCAGCTCACCATGGGGGGGCGAGCAGTTCTTC. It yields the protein CASSPWGGEQFF.

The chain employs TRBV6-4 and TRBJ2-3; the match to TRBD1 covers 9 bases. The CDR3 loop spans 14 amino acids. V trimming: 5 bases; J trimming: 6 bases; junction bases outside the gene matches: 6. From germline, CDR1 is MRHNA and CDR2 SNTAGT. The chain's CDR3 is CASSKDRGRDTQYF. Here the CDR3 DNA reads TGTGCCAGCAGTAAGGACAGGGGACGGGATACGCAGTATTTT.

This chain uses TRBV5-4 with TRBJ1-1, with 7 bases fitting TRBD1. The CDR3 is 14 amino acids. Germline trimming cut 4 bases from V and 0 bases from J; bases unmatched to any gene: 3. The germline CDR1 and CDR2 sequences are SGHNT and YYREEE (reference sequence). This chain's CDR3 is CASSRDSMNTEAFF. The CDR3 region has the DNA TGTGCCAGCAGCCGGGACAGCATGAACACTGAAGCTTTCTTT.